Included here is one TCR beta chain sequence, with context. Its antigen is unknown. No base-level quality is on record; no much larger clone is a single base apart. The CDR3, cysteine through phenylalanine, is 12 amino acids long. Only the CDR3 part of the read is kept: 36 bases, read in frame from the first base. For CDR1 and CDR2, the germline V gene (reference sequence) lists LGHDT and YNNKEL. Trimming takes 2 bases from V and 5 bases from J, and the germline ends sit 6 bases apart. TCRbeta CDR3 regions were amplified from genomic DNA using the immunoSEQ Assay, a bias-controlled multiplex PCR. From the authors' description of their analysis: Nucleated cell counts per sample were estimated from amplification of reference gene primers within the assay. Sequence reads were collapsed and filtered to measure the absolute abundance of every unique TCRbeta CDR3 rearrangement. For each sample, productive Simpson clonality was calculated as the square root of Simpson's diversity index across productive rearrangements. The immuneACCESS repertoire file appears here via TCRdb, limited to in-frame rearrangements. These files lack a portion of the clones; in checked studies, under half of the deficit traces to unresolved V genes, and the cause of the others is not known. That table is the source of V, J and clone size, and D and trimming were worked out from the DNA. The sample table contains roughly 140,000 clones; only one count was recorded for around nine tenths of them. Jointly, the top ten make up 1% to 1.5% of the sample.

The data were taken from a study of blood T cell repertoires in COVID-19 (dated by TCRdb to 2020 to 2022). About the study as a whole: Samples from collaborators originated in the United States, Italy and Spain and spanned both the acute and convalescent phases of COVID-19. Samples were obtained from the ongoing ImmuneRACE study (first 160 participants) and from 1,000 to 1,500 subjects provided by 6 global collaborators. The material from the prospective study consisted of cDNA or gDNA derived from T cells, B-cell-depleted T cells, or PBMCs. Where available, HLA class I and class II types were taken from metadata supplied by the sample provider and were not determined by assay-based typing. Deeply sampled blood TCRbeta repertoires from subjects exposed to, actively infected with, or recovered from COVID-19 were included in the dataset. A de-identified subject ID, COVID-19 status, age in years and sex were almost always included in the sample metadata. A freely available public database, intended as a resource for researchers studying the immune response to SARS-CoV-2, is where the repertoires were released.

The paper as a whole reports these results and caveats: The amount of clinical and demographic metadata varied by source and participant and was provided uncurated.

Enrolling through a virtual design, the prospective study's participants ranged in age from roughly 18 to 95 years and lived across about two dozen United States geographic areas. To assign participants to cohorts, the prospective study relied on clinical history that participants themselves reported in a screening survey and a study questionnaire. Each participant in the prospective study had whole blood, serum and a nasopharyngeal or oropharyngeal swab collected by mobile phlebotomists. Over a roughly two-month period, participants in the prospective study had the option of providing additional blood draws and questionnaires. Prospective study blood samples were shipped either frozen or at room temperature before DNA extraction.

The source of this sequence is a woman under 40 with acute COVID-19. The material sequenced was PBMCs or T cells enriched from blood (not recorded which). This sequence uses TRBV3-1 (or the pseudogene TRBV3-2) and TRBJ2-5; the D gene is not confidently resolved. The sequenced DNA is TGTGCCAGCAGCCAAATGAGGGAGACCCAGTACTTC. This yields the protein CASSQMRETQYF.